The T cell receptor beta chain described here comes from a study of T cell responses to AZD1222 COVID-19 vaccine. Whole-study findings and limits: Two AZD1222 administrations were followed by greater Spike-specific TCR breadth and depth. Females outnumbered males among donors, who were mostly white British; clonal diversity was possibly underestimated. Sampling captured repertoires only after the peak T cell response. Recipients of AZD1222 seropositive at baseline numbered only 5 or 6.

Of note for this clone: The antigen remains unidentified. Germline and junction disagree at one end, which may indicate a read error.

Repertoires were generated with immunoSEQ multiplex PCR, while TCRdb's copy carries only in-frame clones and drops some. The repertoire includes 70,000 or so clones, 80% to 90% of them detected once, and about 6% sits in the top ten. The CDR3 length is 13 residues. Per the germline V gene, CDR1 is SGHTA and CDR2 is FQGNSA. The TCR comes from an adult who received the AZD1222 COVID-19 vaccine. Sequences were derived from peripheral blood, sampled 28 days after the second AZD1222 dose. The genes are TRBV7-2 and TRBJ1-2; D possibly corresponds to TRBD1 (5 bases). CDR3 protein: CASSTEFKRDLNF. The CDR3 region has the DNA TGTGCCAGCAGCACGGAGTTTAAGAGGGACCTCAACTTC.